The 8 T cell receptor beta chains below come from one sample, sequenced in a study of OX40 agonist ivuxolimab in advanced cancers. Assay used: immunoSEQ multiplex PCR; TCRdb lists only in-frame clones, some missing. The sample has about 40,000 clones; 88% are singletons. This specimen was CD4+ or CD8+ T cells sorted from blood, taken in a trial of the OX40 agonist ivuxolimab. These receptors were collected from an adult with an advanced solid tumor such as melanoma, head and neck, liver or kidney cancer.

The chain couples TRBV2 to TRBJ2-1; D is possibly TRBD2 (6 bases). The CDR3 contains 15 residues. V lost 4 bases and J lost 0, with 10 bases in between. Per the germline V gene, CDR1 is SNHLY and CDR2 is FYNNEI. Written as DNA, the CDR3 is TGTGCCAGCAGTGGACACGGGAGCTCCTACAATGAGCAGTTCTTC. Translated: CASSGHGSSYNEQFF. The full variable domain, rest sourced from reference TRBV2 and TRBJ2-1, is EPEVTQTPSHQVTQMGQEVILRCVPISNHLYFYWYRQILGQKVEFLVSFYNNEISEKSEIFDDQFSVERPDGSNFTLKIRSTKLEDSAMYFCASSGHGSSYNEQFFGPGTRLTVL.

This chain uses TRBV29-1 with TRBJ1-3, with D possibly matching TRBD1 (5 bases). The germline V and J ends were trimmed by 5 bases and 2 bases, with 7 bases remaining between them. Germline CDR1 SQVTM, CDR2 ANQGSEA. The CDR3 contains 12 residues. DNA for the CDR3: TGCAGCGTTTCGGGGGCTGGAAACACCATATATTTT. It specifies CSVSGAGNTIYF. The full variable domain, with the rest looked up from reference TRBV29-1 and TRBJ1-3, is SAVISQKPSRDICQRGTSLTIQCQVDSQVTMMFWYRQQPGQSLTLIATANQGSEATYESGFVIDKFPISRPNLTFSTLTVSNMSPEDSSIYLCSVSGAGNTIYFGEGSWLTVV.

V usage is TRBV7-8 and J usage is TRBJ2-7; D not resolved. The V end was cut by 4 bases, the J end by 2 bases, with 9 bases between. Germline loops: CDR1 SGHVS, CDR2 FQNEAQ. This CDR3 is 13 amino acids long. For the CDR3, the DNA is TGTGCCAGCAGCTACAGAGGAGCCTACGAGCAGTACTTC. Its protein product is CASSYRGAYEQYF.

This chain uses TRBV10-3 with TRBJ2-7; 8 bases line up with TRBD1. There are 15 residues in the CDR3. V trimming: 6 bases; J trimming: 1 base; junction bases outside the gene matches: 8. In germline, CDR1 is ENHRY, CDR2 SYGVKD. CDR3 sequence reads: CAISPEGQGSYEQYF. Written as DNA, the CDR3 is TGTGCCATCAGCCCCGAAGGACAGGGATCCTACGAGCAGTACTTC.

This chain links TRBV7-9 with TRBJ1-6; D perhaps matches TRBD1 (6 bases). This CDR3 comprises 15 residues. Per the germline V gene, CDR1 is SEHNR and CDR2 is FQNEAQ (reference sequence). The V and J ends lost 5 bases and 4 bases respectively, with 12 bases between them. CDR3 loop: CASSVRQAYNSPLHF. In nucleotides, the CDR3 is TGTGCCAGCAGCGTGAGACAGGCGTATAATTCACCCCTCCACTTT.

This clone is medium-sized. The chain is built from TRBV4-1 and TRBJ2-1, with D perhaps being TRBD1 or TRBD2 (5 bases each). V was clipped by 1 base and J by 2 bases, with 15 bases between them. Germline loops: CDR1 MGHRA, CDR2 YSYEKL. The CDR3 covers 17 residues. CDR3 sequence: CASSQAGSWGPYNEQFF. The CDR3 DNA sequence: TGCGCCAGCAGCCAAGCCGGGTCCTGGGGACCCTACAATGAGCAGTTCTTC.

The rearrangement joins TRBV5-8 to TRBJ2-2; 9 positions match TRBD2. Germline CDR1 and CDR2: SGHTS and YDEGEE. After removal of 4 bases from V and 4 bases from J, the junction contained 5 bases not matched to a gene. CDR3 size: 15 residues. The CDR3 reads CASSRTSEITGELFF. The CDR3 DNA sequence: TGTGCCAGCAGCAGGACTAGCGAGATCACCGGGGAGCTGTTTTTT.

The V gene is TRBV29-1, the J gene TRBJ2-3; TRBD2 might be the D (6 bases). The germline V gene encodes CDR1 SQVTM and CDR2 ANQGSEA. This CDR3 is built from 15 residues. Trimming removed 1 base from V and 6 bases from J, with 17 bases in between. The CDR3 nucleotides are TGCAGCGTTGAAGGGAGGGTAGGACACGGGGATACGCAGTATTTT. Protein: CSVEGRVGHGDTQYF.